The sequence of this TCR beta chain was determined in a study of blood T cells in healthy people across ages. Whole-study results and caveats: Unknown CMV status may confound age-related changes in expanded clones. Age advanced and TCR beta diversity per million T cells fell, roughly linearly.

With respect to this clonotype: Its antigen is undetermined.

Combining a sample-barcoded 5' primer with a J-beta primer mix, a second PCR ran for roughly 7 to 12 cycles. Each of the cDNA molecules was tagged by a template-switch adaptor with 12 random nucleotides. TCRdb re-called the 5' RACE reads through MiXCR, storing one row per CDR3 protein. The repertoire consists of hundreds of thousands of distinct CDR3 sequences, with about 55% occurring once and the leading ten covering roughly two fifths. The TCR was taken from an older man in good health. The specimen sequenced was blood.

In nucleotides, the CDR3 is TGTGCCAGCAGCATATCTAGCGGGAGCTACAATGAGCAGTTCTTC. The encoded protein is CASSISSGSYNEQFF. The chain is built from TRBV12-3 or TRBV12-4 and TRBJ2-1; 10 positions agree with TRBD2. The CDR3 extends over 15 amino acids. Trimming removed 6 bases from V and 3 bases from J; junction bases left unmatched: 5.